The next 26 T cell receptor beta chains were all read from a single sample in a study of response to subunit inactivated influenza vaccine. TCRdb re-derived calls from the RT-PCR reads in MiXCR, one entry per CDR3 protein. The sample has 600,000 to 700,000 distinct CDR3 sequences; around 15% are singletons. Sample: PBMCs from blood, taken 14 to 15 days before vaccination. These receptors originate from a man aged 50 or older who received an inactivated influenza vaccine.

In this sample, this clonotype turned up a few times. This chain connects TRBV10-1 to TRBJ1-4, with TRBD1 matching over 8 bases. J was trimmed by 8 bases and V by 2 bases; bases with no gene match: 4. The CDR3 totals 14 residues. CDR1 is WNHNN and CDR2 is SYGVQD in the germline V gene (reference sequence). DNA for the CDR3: TGCGCCAGCAGTGAGGGACAGGGATACGAAAAACTGTTTTTT. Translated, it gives CASSEGQGYEKLFF.

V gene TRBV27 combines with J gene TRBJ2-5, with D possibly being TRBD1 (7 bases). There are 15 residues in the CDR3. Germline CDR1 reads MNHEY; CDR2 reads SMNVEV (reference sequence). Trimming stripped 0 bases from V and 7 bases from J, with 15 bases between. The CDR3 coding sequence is TGTGCCAGCAGTTTATCAGCCCACAGGGGAGGGACCCAGTACTTC. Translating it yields CASSLSAHRGGTQYF.

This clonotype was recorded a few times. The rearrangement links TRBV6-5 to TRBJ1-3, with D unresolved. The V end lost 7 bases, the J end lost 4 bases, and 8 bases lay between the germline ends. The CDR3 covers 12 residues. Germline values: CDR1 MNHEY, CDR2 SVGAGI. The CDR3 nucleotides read TGTGCCAGCATAGATCCCGGAAACACCATATATTTT. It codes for CASIDPGNTIYF.

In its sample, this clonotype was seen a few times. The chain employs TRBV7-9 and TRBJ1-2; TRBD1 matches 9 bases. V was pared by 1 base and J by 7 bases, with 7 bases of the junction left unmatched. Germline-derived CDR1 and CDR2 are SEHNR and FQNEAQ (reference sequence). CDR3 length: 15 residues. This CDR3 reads CASSLEETGGGGYTF. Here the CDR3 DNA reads TGTGCCAGCAGCTTAGAAGAGACAGGGGGTGGTGGCTACACCTTC.

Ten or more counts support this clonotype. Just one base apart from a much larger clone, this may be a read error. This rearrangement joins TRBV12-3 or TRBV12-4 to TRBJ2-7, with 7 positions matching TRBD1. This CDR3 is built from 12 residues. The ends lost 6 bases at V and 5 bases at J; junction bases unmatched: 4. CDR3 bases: TGTGCCAGCAGCCCGGGACAGAACGAGCAGTACTTC. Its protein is CASSPGQNEQYF.

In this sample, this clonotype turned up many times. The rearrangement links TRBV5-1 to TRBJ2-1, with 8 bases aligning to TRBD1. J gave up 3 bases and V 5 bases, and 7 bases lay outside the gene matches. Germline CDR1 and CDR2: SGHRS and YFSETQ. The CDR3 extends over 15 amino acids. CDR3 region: CASSHGQGLYNEQFF. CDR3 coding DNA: TGCGCCAGCAGTCACGGACAGGGACTCTACAATGAGCAGTTCTTC.

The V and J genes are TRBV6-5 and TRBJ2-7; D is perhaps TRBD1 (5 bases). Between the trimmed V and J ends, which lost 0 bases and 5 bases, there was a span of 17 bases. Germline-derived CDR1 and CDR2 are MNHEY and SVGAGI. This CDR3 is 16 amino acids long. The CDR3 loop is CASSYSTHPGLDEQYF. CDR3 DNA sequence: TGTGCCAGCAGTTACTCGACTCATCCAGGGTTGGACGAGCAGTACTTC.

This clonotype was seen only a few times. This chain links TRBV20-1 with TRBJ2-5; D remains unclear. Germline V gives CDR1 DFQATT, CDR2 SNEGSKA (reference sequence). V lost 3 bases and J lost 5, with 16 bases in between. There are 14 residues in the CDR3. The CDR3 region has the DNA TGCAGTGCTAGTCGGTTCGGTAGTATGGAGACCCAGTACTTC. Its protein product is CSASRFGSMETQYF.

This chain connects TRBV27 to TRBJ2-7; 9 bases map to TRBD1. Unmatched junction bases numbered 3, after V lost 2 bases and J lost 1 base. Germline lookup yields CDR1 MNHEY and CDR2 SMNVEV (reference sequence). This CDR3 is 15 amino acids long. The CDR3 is CASSLGTGRSYEQYF. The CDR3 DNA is TGTGCCAGCAGTTTAGGGACAGGGAGGTCCTACGAGCAGTACTTC.

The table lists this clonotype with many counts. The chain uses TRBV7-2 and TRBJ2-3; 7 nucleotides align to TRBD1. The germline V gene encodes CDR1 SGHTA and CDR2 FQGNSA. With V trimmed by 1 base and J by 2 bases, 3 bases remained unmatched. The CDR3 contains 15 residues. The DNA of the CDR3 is TGTGCCAGCAGCTTAGTAGGGACAGCCACAGATACGCAGTATTTT. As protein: CASSLVGTATDTQYF.

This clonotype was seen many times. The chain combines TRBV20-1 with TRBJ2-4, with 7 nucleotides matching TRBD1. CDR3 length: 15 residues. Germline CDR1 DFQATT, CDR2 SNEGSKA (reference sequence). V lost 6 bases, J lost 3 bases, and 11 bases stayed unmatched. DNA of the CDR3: TGCAGTGCATCAGACAGGGCAGGTTACAAAAACATTCAGTACTTC. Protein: CSASDRAGYKNIQYF.

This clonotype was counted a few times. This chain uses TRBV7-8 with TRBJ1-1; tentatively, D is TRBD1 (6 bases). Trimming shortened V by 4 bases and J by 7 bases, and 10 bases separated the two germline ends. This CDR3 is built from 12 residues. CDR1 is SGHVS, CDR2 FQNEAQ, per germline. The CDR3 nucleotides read TGTGCCAGCAGCTCCCACAGGGTTGAAGCTTTCTTT. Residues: CASSSHRVEAFF. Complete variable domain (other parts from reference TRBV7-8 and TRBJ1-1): GAGVSQSPRYKVAKRGQDVALRCDPISGHVSLFWYQQALGQGPEFLTYFQNEAQLDKSGLPSDRFFAERPEGSVSTLKIQRTQQEDSAVYLCASSSHRVEAFFGQGTRLTVV.

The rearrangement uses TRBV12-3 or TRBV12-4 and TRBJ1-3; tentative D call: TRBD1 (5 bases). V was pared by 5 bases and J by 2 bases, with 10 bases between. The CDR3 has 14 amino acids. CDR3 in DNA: TGTGCCAGCAGTCGTCTAGGGGCTGGAAACACCATATATTTT. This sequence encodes CASSRLGAGNTIYF.

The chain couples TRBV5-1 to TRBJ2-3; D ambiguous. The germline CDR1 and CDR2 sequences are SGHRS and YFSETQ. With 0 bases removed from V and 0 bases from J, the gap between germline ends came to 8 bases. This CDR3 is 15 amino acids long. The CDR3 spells CASSLAVLSTDTQYF. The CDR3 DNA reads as TGCGCCAGCAGCTTGGCCGTGCTGAGCACAGATACGCAGTATTTT.

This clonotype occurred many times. DNA of the CDR3: TGTGCCAGCAGTTTTGTTCGGAGGATTAATGAAAAACTGTTTTTT. It encodes CASSFVRRINEKLFF. The J gene is TRBJ1-4, the V gene TRBV28; unclear D gene. The germline V and J ends were trimmed by 3 bases and 4 bases, with 12 bases remaining between them. Germline V gives CDR1 MDHEN, CDR2 SYDVKM. The CDR3 runs to 15 residues.

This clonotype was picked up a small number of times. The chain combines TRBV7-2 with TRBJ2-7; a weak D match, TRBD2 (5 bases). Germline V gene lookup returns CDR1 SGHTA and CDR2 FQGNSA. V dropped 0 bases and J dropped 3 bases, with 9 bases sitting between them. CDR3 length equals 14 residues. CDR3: CASSLAGMDYEQYF. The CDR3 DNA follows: TGTGCCAGCAGCTTAGCCGGGATGGACTACGAGCAGTACTTC.

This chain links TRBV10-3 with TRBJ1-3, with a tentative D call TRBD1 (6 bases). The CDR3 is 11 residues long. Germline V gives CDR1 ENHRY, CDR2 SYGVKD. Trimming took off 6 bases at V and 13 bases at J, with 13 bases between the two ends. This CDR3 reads CAISTGTLIYF. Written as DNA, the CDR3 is TGTGCCATCAGCACCGGGACATTAATATATTTT.

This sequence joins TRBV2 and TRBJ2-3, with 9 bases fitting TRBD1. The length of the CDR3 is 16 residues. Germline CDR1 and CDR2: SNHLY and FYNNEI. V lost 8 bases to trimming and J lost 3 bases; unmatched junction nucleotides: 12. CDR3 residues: CASLGPRQGDTDTQYF. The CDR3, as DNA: TGTGCCAGCCTAGGTCCGAGACAGGGGGATACAGATACGCAGTATTTT.

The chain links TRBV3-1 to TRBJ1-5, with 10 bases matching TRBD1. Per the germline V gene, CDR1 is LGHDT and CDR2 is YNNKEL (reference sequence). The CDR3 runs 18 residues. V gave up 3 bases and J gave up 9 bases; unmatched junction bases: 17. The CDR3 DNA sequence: TGTGCCAGCAGCCAGGGGGGTGCCTGGGGACAGGGGCCACGGCCCCAGCATTTT. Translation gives CASSQGGAWGQGPRPQHF.

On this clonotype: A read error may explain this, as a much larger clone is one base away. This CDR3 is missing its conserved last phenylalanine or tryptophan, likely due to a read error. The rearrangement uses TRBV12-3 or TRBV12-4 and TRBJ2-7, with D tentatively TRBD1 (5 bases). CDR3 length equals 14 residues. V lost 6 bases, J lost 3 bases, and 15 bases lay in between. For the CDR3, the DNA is TGTGCCAGCAGACTCCAGGGTGCTTTCTACGAGCAGTACTTG. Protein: CASRLQGAFYEQYL.

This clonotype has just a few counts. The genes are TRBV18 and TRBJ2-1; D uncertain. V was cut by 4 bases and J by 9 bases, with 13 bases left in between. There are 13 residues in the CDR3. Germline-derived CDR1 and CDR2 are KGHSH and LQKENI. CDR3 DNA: TGTGCCAGCTCACTCAAGGCTGGAGTTGAGCAGTTCTTC. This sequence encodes CASSLKAGVEQFF.

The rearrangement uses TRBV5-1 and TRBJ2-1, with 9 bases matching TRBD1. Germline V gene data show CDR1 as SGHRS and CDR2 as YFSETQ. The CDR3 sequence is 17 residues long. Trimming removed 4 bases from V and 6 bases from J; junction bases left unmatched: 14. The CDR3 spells CASSLGQGRGEVNEQFF. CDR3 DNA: TGCGCCAGCAGCCTGGGACAGGGTCGCGGGGAAGTCAATGAGCAGTTCTTC.

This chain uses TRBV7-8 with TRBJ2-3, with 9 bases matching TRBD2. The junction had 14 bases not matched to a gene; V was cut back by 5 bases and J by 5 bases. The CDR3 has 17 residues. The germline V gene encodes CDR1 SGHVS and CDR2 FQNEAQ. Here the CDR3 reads CASSALVAGGPGDTQYF. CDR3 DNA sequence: TGTGCCAGCAGCGCCCTCGTGGCGGGGGGGCCTGGAGATACGCAGTATTTT.

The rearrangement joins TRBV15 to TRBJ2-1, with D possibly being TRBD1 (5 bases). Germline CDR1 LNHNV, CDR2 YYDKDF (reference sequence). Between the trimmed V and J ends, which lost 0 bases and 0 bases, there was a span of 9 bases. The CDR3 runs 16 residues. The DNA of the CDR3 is TGTGCCACCAGCAGAGAGACAGTAAGCTCCTACAATGAGCAGTTCTTC. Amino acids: CATSRETVSSYNEQFF.

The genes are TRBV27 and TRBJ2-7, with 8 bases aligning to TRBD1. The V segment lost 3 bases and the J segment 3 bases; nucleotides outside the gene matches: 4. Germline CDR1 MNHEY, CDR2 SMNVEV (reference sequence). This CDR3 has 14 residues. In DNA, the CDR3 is TGTGCCAGCAGTTTTAGGGGACAGGTCTACGAGCAGTACTTC. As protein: CASSFRGQVYEQYF.

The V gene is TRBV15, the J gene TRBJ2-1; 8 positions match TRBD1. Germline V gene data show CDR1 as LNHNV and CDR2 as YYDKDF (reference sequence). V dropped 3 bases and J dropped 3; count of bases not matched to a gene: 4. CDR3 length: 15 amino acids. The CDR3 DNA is TGTGCCACCAGCAGTGGGACAGGATACTACAATGAGCAGTTCTTC. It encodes CATSSGTGYYNEQFF.